Here is one T cell receptor (beta chain) with its context. Its antigen remains unknown. This sample was included in a study of cytomegalovirus exposure and HLA in healthy donors. As for the study in general: Out of roughly 200 million T cells, an earlier analysis found some 120 million unique TCR beta sequences in total.

The ends were cut back, 2 bases at V and 6 bases at J, with 10 bases in the middle. The CDR3 runs to 14 residues. CDR1 and CDR2 from the germline V gene are MNHEY and SVGAGI. It was with 60 Vbeta and 13 Jbeta primers that the PCR ran. Assay: immunoSEQ multiplex PCR; the TCRdb copy retains only in-frame clones and omits some. The data contain 150,000 to 200,000 clones, about 80% of them singletons. The study's findings and limits: Later analysis demonstrated an association between a missense DCLRE1C variant and TCR beta V- and J-gene trimming. In an earlier analysis, in several hundred donors, most V segments appeared productive either ~90% or ~30% of the time.

The sequence derives from a woman aged 45 to 65 in good health and CMV-seronegative. The chain is built from TRBV6-5 and TRBJ2-2; TRBD1 might be the D (6 bases). Sequencing used PBMCs. The CDR3: CASSYGQIAGELFF. The CDR3 DNA reads as TGTGCCAGCAGTTACGGACAGATCGCCGGGGAGCTGTTTTTT.